The 19 T cell receptor beta chains listed next were all sequenced from one sample in a study of T cells in Graves' hyperthyroidism and ophthalmopathy. Template material for amplifying TCR beta CDR3 regions consisted of RNA transcripts. With the HTBI primer set, the TCR CDR3 went through a first round of RT-PCR. TCRdb re-called the multiplex PCR reads through MiXCR, storing one row per CDR3 protein. The table has about 260,000 distinct CDR3 sequences, 20% to 25% seen once. Sequencing was performed on blood. The receptors come from a man between 40 and 49 years old with Graves' hyperthyroidism that later progressed to Graves' ophthalmopathy.

At least ten counts were recorded for this clonotype. The CDR3 sequence: CAISESPRTEAFF. The CDR3 bases are TGTGCCATCAGTGAAAGCCCTAGAACTGAAGCTTTCTTT. V and J are TRBV10-3 and TRBJ1-1; D uncertain. The CDR3 spans 13 residues. V was shortened by 3 bases and J by 5 bases, with 10 bases between the two germline ends. Germline CDR1 reads ENHRY; CDR2 reads SYGVKD.

This clonotype was detected ten times or more. The chain employs TRBV11-2 and TRBJ2-5, with 7 bases fitting TRBD1. The CDR3 length is 15 residues. Germline CDR1 SGHAT, CDR2 FQNNGV. J lost 10 bases, V lost 0 bases, and 11 bases had no gene match. CDR3 sequence: CASSLDPGPSGGQYF. CDR3 coding DNA: TGTGCCAGCAGCTTAGATCCCGGCCCCTCAGGGGGCCAGTACTTC.

The rearrangement uses TRBV7-2 and TRBJ2-5; a possible D gene is TRBD2 (6 bases). The CDR3 has 15 residues. V was clipped by 1 base and J by 4 bases, with 13 bases between them. Germline CDR1 is SGHTA and CDR2 is FQGNSA. The CDR3 is CASSLERGRRETQYF. DNA of the CDR3: TGTGCCAGCAGCTTAGAAAGAGGGAGGAGAGAGACCCAGTACTTC.

The chain has TRBV5-5 and TRBJ1-2; 9 nucleotides match TRBD1. V lost 0 bases and J lost 8; bases outside the gene matches: 2. The CDR3 extends over 13 amino acids. Per the germline V gene, CDR1 is SGHKS and CDR2 is YYEKEE (reference sequence). The CDR3 sequence: CASSLDRGQGYTF. The CDR3 region has the DNA TGTGCCAGCAGCTTGGACAGGGGGCAGGGCTACACCTTC.

In this sample, this clonotype turned up once. The chain links TRBV6-2 or TRBV6-3 to TRBJ2-7, with a weak D call TRBD1 (5 bases). Germline CDR1 MNHEY, CDR2 SVGEGT. V was shortened by 0 bases and J by 5 bases, with 17 bases between the two germline ends. The length of the CDR3 is 16 residues. The CDR3 DNA sequence: TGTGCCAGCAGTTACTCGATTATGGGGCCCGACGACGAGCAGTACTTC. Protein: CASSYSIMGPDDEQYF.

This clonotype was recorded at least ten times. The rearrangement uses TRBV5-1 and TRBJ1-2; D unclear. The V gene's germline CDR1 is SGHRS and CDR2 YFSETQ. This CDR3 comprises 14 residues. The ends were cut back, 1 base at V and 2 bases at J, with 9 bases in the middle. The CDR3: CASSLFGENYGYTF. In DNA, the CDR3 is TGCGCCAGCAGCTTGTTTGGGGAGAACTATGGCTACACCTTC.

This clonotype was seen ten or more times. The genes are TRBV30 and TRBJ2-5; D may be TRBD1 or TRBD2 (10 bases each). The CDR3 has 19 amino acids. Germline CDR1 is GTSNPN and CDR2 is SVGIG (reference sequence). V dropped 7 bases and J dropped 5 bases, with 35 bases sitting between them. CDR3 nucleotide sequence: TGTGCCTCGCTGGGACAGGGGCCGCCGGGAGAAGCGGGAGGGGAGACCCAGTACTTC. Its translation: CASLGQGPPGEAGGETQYF.

This clonotype was picked up many times. This chain links TRBV19 with TRBJ1-2; a weak D match, TRBD1 (5 bases). Trimming removed 6 bases from V and 5 bases from J, with 7 bases in between. The CDR3 has 11 amino acids. Germline V gene data show CDR1 as LNHDA and CDR2 as SQIVND (reference sequence). The CDR3 nucleotides are TGTGCCAGTAGCCCAGGGTATGGCTACACCTTC. Translating gives CASSPGYGYTF.

The CDR3: CASSLAVEVVATGELFF. CDR3 nucleotides: TGTGCCAGCAGCTTAGCGGTAGAGGTGGTCGCCACCGGGGAGCTGTTTTTT. This rearrangement joins TRBV7-8 to TRBJ2-2, with D unclear. The germline V gene encodes CDR1 SGHVS and CDR2 FQNEAQ. The CDR3 spans 17 residues. The V end was cut by 0 bases, the J end by 4 bases, with 15 bases between.

This clonotype came up many times. The V and J genes are TRBV10-3 and TRBJ2-5; D not certain. V dropped 0 bases and J dropped 4 bases, with 3 bases sitting between them. The CDR3 sequence is 12 residues long. Germline values: CDR1 ENHRY, CDR2 SYGVKD. CDR3 sequence (DNA): TGTGCCATCAGTGAGTCATCAGAGACCCAGTACTTC. Translating it yields CAISESSETQYF.

This clonotype has a count of ten or more. V and J are TRBV7-6 and TRBJ2-5; D is tentatively TRBD1 or TRBD2 (5 bases each). Germline V gives CDR1 SGHVS, CDR2 FNYEAQ. This CDR3 contains 17 residues. V lost 4 bases to trimming and J lost 4 bases, with 22 bases between them. The CDR3 bases are TGTGCCAGCAGCTCAGGGAGTTTTGTGGCCGCGGGAGAGACCCAGTACTTC. Translation gives CASSSGSFVAAGETQYF. The whole variable domain, remainder taken from reference TRBV7-6 and TRBJ2-5, is GAGVSQSPRYKVTKRGQDVALRCDPISGHVSLYWYRQALGQGPEFLTYFNYEAQQDKSGLPNDRFSAERPEGSISTLTIQRTEQRDSAMYRCASSSGSFVAAGETQYFGPGTRLLVL.

This clonotype was recorded at least ten times. The chain joins TRBV4-1 to TRBJ2-2; D is uncertain. The CDR3 is made up of 13 amino acids. Germline V CDR1 and CDR2: MGHRA, YSYEKL. With 1 base removed from V and 9 bases from J, the gap between germline ends came to 9 bases. The CDR3 coding sequence is TGCGCCAGCAGCCAAGGGGAAATGCGGGAGCTGTTTTTT. Translation gives CASSQGEMRELFF.

This clonotype was picked up many times. V gene TRBV28 combines with J gene TRBJ2-5; 10 bases fit TRBD1. The CDR3 extends over 15 amino acids. V dropped 3 bases and J dropped 1; count of bases not matched to a gene: 2. Germline V lookup: CDR1 MDHEN, CDR2 SYDVKM. The CDR3 bases are TGTGCCAGCAGTTTCGACAGGGGGCCCCAAGAGACCCAGTACTTC. Translated, it gives CASSFDRGPQETQYF.

This sequence joins TRBV5-1 and TRBJ1-2, with 10 bases that match TRBD1. The CDR3 loop spans 16 amino acids. The J segment lost 8 bases and the V segment lost 3 bases, leaving 13 bases of the junction unmatched. Germline CDR1 SGHRS, CDR2 YFSETQ. CDR3: CASSSGTGASSGGYTF. DNA of the CDR3: TGCGCCAGCAGCTCCGGGACAGGGGCAAGTTCTGGCGGCTACACCTTC.

The V gene is TRBV18, the J gene TRBJ1-1; D gene ambiguous. The V gene lost 9 bases and the J gene lost 0 bases, with 8 bases spanning the gap. This CDR3 comprises 12 residues. The germline V gene has CDR1 KGHSH and CDR2 LQKENI. The CDR3, as DNA: TGTGCCAGTACCCTAATGAACACTGAAGCTTTCTTT. Its translation: CASTLMNTEAFF.

In its sample, this clonotype was seen a few times. This chain connects TRBV28 to TRBJ2-2; 7 bases are a match to TRBD2. The CDR3 runs 14 residues. Germline V gene lookup returns CDR1 MDHEN and CDR2 SYDVKM. After removal of 7 bases from V and 6 bases from J, the junction contained 8 bases not matched to a gene. For the CDR3, the DNA is TGTGCCAGCACCCCGGGGAGGGGCCCCGGGGAGCTGTTTTTT. Amino acids: CASTPGRGPGELFF.

This clonotype was recorded many times. The rearrangement joins TRBV20-1 to TRBJ1-1, with unresolved D. This CDR3 spans 11 amino acids. The V gene lost 6 bases and the J gene lost 5 bases, with 10 bases spanning the gap. Germline lookup yields CDR1 DFQATT and CDR2 SNEGSKA (reference sequence). The CDR3 DNA reads as TGCAGTGCGGGCTTGGAGACTGAAGCTTTCTTT. It translates to CSAGLETEAFF.

The CDR3 DNA reads as TGTGCCAGCAGCTGGAAACCCACTAGAGAAGAGACCCAGTACTTC. Translation gives CASSWKPTREETQYF. The chain employs TRBV11-3 and TRBJ2-5; a possible D gene is TRBD2 (5 bases). This CDR3 contains 15 residues. Looked up from germline, CDR1 is SGHNT and CDR2 is YENEEA. Trimming left V 4 bases short and J 3 bases short, with 15 bases between.

In its sample, this clonotype was seen many times. The chain has TRBV6-5 and TRBJ2-7; 10 bases are a match to TRBD1. The V and J ends lost 0 bases and 5 bases, in that order; junction bases with no gene match: 4. The germline CDR1 and CDR2 sequences are MNHEY and SVGAGI. This CDR3 has 15 amino acids. CDR3: CASSYSTGGFDEQYF. CDR3 coding DNA: TGTGCCAGCAGTTACTCGACAGGGGGCTTCGACGAGCAGTACTTC.